This is a list of T cell receptor beta chains from one sample in a study of T-cell memory formation after mild COVID-19. A single record per CDR3 protein comes from TCRdb applying MiXCR to the 5' RACE reads. The table includes some 210,000 distinct CDR3 sequences, 27% detected once. Sequenced sample: PBMCs or a T cell subset sorted from them (not recorded which). These receptors originate from an adult woman who had mild COVID-19 (a few samples of this study predate the infection). Cell type and time point are not known. The CDR3 runs from the conserved cysteine through the conserved F or W. The D gene is left open where the match is weak. Clone size is not always given. Where it is, it says once, few, many or a class for expanded clones.

size: NA; D: NA; V: TRBV7-9; J: TRBJ2-3; CDR3: CASSLRGTSTDTQYF; DNA: TGTGCCAGCAGCTTACGCGGCACTAGCACAGATACGCAGTATTTT
size: NA; D: NA; V: TRBV5-1; J: TRBJ2-3; CDR3: CASSLSFGETDTQYF; DNA: TGCGCCAGCAGCTTGAGCTTCGGGGAGACAGATACGCAGTATTTT
size: few; D: NA; V: TRBV28; J: TRBJ2-7; CDR3: CASRQGPYEQYF; DNA: TGTGCCAGCAGGCAGGGCCCCTACGAGCAGTACTTC
size: NA; D: NA; V: TRBV24-1; J: TRBJ2-3; CDR3: CATKDRRSTDTQYF; DNA: TGTGCCACCAAAGACAGGAGGAGCACAGATACGCAGTATTTT
size: NA; D: TRBD1; V: TRBV20-1; J: TRBJ2-7; CDR3: CSASGTGGFIYEQYF; DNA: TGCAGTGCTAGCGGAACAGGGGGTTTCATCTACGAGCAGTACTTC
size: few; D: TRBD2; V: TRBV7-3; J: TRBJ2-3; CDR3: CASSSSGGGGAGNTQYF; DNA: TGTGCCAGCAGCTCGTCTGGTGGCGGGGGGGCCGGGAATACGCAGTATTTT
size: NA; D: TRBD2; V: TRBV7-2; J: TRBJ2-3; CDR3: CASSPNGLAGGGTDTQYF; DNA: TGTGCCAGCAGCCCCAACGGACTAGCGGGAGGGGGCACAGATACGCAGTATTTT
size: many; D: NA; V: TRBV5-1; J: TRBJ2-5; CDR3: CASSPSGGQETQYF; DNA: TGCGCCAGCAGTCCGAGCGGAGGACAAGAGACCCAGTACTTC
size: few; D: TRBD2; V: TRBV2; J: TRBJ2-2; CDR3: CASRQTSGSPGELFF; DNA: TGTGCCAGCAGGCAGACTAGCGGGAGTCCCGGGGAGCTGTTTTTT
size: NA; D: TRBD1; V: TRBV12-3/TRBV12-4; J: TRBJ1-2; CDR3: CASSPGQGRTLYGYTF; DNA: TGTGCCAGCAGTCCGGGACAGGGTCGGACCCTCTATGGCTACACCTTC
size: few; D: NA; V: TRBV29-1; J: TRBJ2-1; CDR3: CSVEARYNEQFF; DNA: TGCAGCGTTGAGGCCAGATACAATGAGCAGTTCTTC
size: NA; D: TRBD2; V: TRBV7-6; J: TRBJ2-3; CDR3: CASSPRSGSGGGTDTQYF; DNA: TGTGCCAGCAGCCCCCGCTCGGGGAGCGGGGGGGGCACAGATACGCAGTATTTT
size: NA; D: NA; V: TRBV7-3; J: TRBJ2-1; CDR3: CASSQDRSSYNEQFF; DNA: TGTGCCAGCAGCCAAGACAGAAGCTCCTACAATGAGCAGTTCTTC
size: few; D: NA; V: TRBV7-9; J: TRBJ2-5; CDR3: CASRGGRAEGQETQYF; DNA: TGTGCCAGCAGAGGAGGCAGGGCCGAGGGCCAAGAGACCCAGTACTTC
size: NA; D: NA; V: TRBV20-1; J: TRBJ2-6; CDR3: CSARDLLRVTGANVLTF; DNA: TGCAGTGCTAGAGATCTTTTGAGGGTTACTGGGGCCAACGTCCTGACTTTC
size: NA; D: TRBD1; V: TRBV12-3/TRBV12-4; J: TRBJ1-2; CDR3: CASSRTGVDYGYTF; DNA: TGTGCCAGCAGTCGCACAGGGGTGGACTATGGCTACACCTTC
size: few; D: NA; V: TRBV24-1; J: TRBJ2-1; CDR3: CATSDPTKLNEQFF; DNA: TGTGCCACCAGTGATCCCACTAAGCTCAATGAGCAGTTCTTC
size: NA; D: NA; V: TRBV18; J: TRBJ2-2; CDR3: CASSPPGQRRTTGELFF; DNA: TGTGCCAGCTCACCACCCGGCCAGCGGAGAACCACCGGGGAGCTGTTTTTT
size: NA; D: NA; V: TRBV24-1; J: TRBJ2-1; CDR3: CATSASGRVSYNEQFF; DNA: TGTGCCACCAGTGCGTCAGGGCGGGTCTCCTACAATGAGCAGTTCTTC
size: few; D: TRBD2; V: TRBV20-1; J: TRBJ2-1; CDR3: CSARPGLAGGGEQFF; DNA: TGCAGTGCTCGGCCGGGACTAGCGGGAGGCGGTGAGCAGTTCTTC
size: NA; D: NA; V: TRBV12-3/TRBV12-4; J: TRBJ2-1; CDR3: CASSPQGNEQFF; DNA: TGTGCCAGCAGTCCTCAGGGAAATGAGCAGTTCTTC
size: few; D: NA; V: TRBV6-1; J: TRBJ1-2; CDR3: CASSESPTEIYGYTF; DNA: TGTGCCAGCAGTGAAAGTCCTACAGAGATCTATGGCTACACCTTC
size: few; D: NA; V: TRBV5-1; J: TRBJ2-7; CDR3: CASSPQGGSEQYF; DNA: TGCGCCAGCAGCCCCCAGGGGGGGTCGGAGCAGTACTTC
size: NA; D: TRBD2; V: TRBV15; J: TRBJ2-7; CDR3: CATSRGGGGVSYEQYF; DNA: TGTGCCACCAGCAGAGGGGGCGGGGGGGTCTCCTACGAGCAGTACTTC
size: NA; D: NA; V: TRBV25-1; J: TRBJ1-6; CDR3: CASRGEYNSPLHF; DNA: TGTGCCAGCAGGGGGGAATATAATTCACCCCTCCACTTT
size: few; D: NA; V: TRBV20-1; J: TRBJ2-1; CDR3: CSAKNPYNEQFF; DNA: TGCAGTGCTAAAAACCCGTACAATGAGCAGTTCTTC
size: few; D: TRBD1; V: TRBV20-1; J: TRBJ1-2; CDR3: CSAETGSMNGYTF; DNA: TGCAGTGCTGAGACAGGGAGTATGAATGGCTACACCTTC
size: NA; D: TRBD1; V: TRBV12-3/TRBV12-4; J: TRBJ1-2; CDR3: CASSLGGGPLSYGYTF; DNA: TGTGCCAGCAGTTTGGGAGGGGGCCCCCTTTCCTATGGCTACACCTTC
size: NA; D: NA; V: TRBV18; J: TRBJ1-1; CDR3: CASSSDRNTEAFF; DNA: TGTGCCAGCTCTTCCGACAGGAACACTGAAGCTTTCTTT
size: NA; D: NA; V: TRBV4-3; J: TRBJ2-1; CDR3: CASSQDRGYTIVQFF; DNA: TGCGCCAGCAGCCAAGACAGGGGATATACAATAGTGCAGTTCTTC
size: few; D: NA; V: TRBV4-1; J: TRBJ2-3; CDR3: CASSQLPGGTSSDTQYF; DNA: TGCGCCAGCAGCCAGCTCCCCGGGGGTACGTCGTCAGATACGCAGTATTTT
size: few; D: TRBD1; V: TRBV4-3; J: TRBJ2-5; CDR3: CASSRLTGGAETQYF; DNA: TGCGCCAGCAGCCGCCTGACAGGGGGCGCTGAGACCCAGTACTTC
size: few; D: NA; V: TRBV5-1; J: TRBJ1-5; CDR3: CASSLTGAGGQPQHF; DNA: TGCGCCAGCAGCTTGACGGGGGCTGGAGGACAGCCCCAGCATTTT
size: NA; D: TRBD2; V: TRBV24-1; J: TRBJ2-1; CDR3: CATSGWVAGGSSEQFF; DNA: TGTGCCACCAGTGGTTGGGTAGCGGGAGGGTCCTCGGAGCAGTTCTTC
size: NA; D: NA; V: TRBV5-5; J: TRBJ1-2; CDR3: CASSLEGNGGYTF; DNA: TGTGCCAGCAGCTTGGAAGGGAATGGTGGCTACACCTTC
size: few; D: NA; V: TRBV7-8; J: TRBJ2-1; CDR3: CASGYNEQFF; DNA: TGTGCCAGCGGCTACAATGAGCAGTTCTTC
size: NA; D: NA; V: TRBV20-1; J: TRBJ2-7; CDR3: CSGRGGYEQYF; DNA: TGCAGTGGCAGAGGGGGTTACGAGCAGTACTTC
size: few; D: NA; V: TRBV4-1; J: TRBJ2-2; CDR3: CASRPSTGSGELFF; DNA: TGCGCCAGCAGGCCTAGTACGGGGTCCGGGGAGCTGTTTTTT
size: NA; D: NA; V: TRBV19; J: TRBJ1-1; CDR3: CASTLGGMNTEAFF; DNA: TGTGCCAGTACCCTCGGTGGGATGAACACTGAAGCTTTCTTT
size: NA; D: NA; V: TRBV4-2; J: TRBJ2-3; CDR3: CASSHQAASTDTQYF; DNA: TGTGCCAGCAGCCATCAGGCGGCAAGCACAGATACGCAGTATTTT
size: NA; D: TRBD1; V: TRBV6-5; J: TRBJ1-1; CDR3: CASGQGEGGAFF; DNA: TGTGCCAGCGGACAGGGGGAAGGAGGAGCTTTCTTT
size: NA; D: TRBD2; V: TRBV12-3/TRBV12-4; J: TRBJ2-1; CDR3: CASILERGGLNEQFF; DNA: TGTGCCAGCATCCTTGAGCGGGGGGGCCTCAATGAGCAGTTCTTC
size: few; D: NA; V: TRBV5-5; J: TRBJ1-5; CDR3: CASSSRAEHAGNQPQHF; DNA: TGTGCCAGCAGCTCACGCGCGGAGCATGCCGGCAATCAGCCCCAGCATTTT
size: NA; D: NA; V: TRBV25-1; J: TRBJ2-1; CDR3: CASKSSLDSYNEQFF; DNA: TGTGCCAGCAAATCGTCCCTGGACTCCTACAATGAGCAGTTCTTC
size: NA; D: TRBD2; V: TRBV25-1; J: TRBJ2-2; CDR3: CASSEVLAGGGELFF; DNA: TGTGCCAGCAGTGAAGTTCTAGCGGGGGGCGGGGAGCTGTTTTTT
size: few; D: TRBD1; V: TRBV30; J: TRBJ2-2; CDR3: CAWGTGPRTGELFF; DNA: TGTGCCTGGGGGACAGGGCCCCGGACCGGGGAGCTGTTTTTT
size: NA; D: TRBD2; V: TRBV3-1; J: TRBJ2-1; CDR3: CASSPPAGVGGNEQFF; DNA: TGTGCCAGCAGTCCTCCAGCGGGAGTGGGCGGTAATGAGCAGTTCTTC
size: NA; D: TRBD2; V: TRBV20-1; J: TRBJ2-2; CDR3: CSARDQLAGDTGELFF; DNA: TGCAGTGCTAGAGATCAACTAGCGGGAGACACCGGGGAGCTGTTTTTT
size: few; D: TRBD1; V: TRBV5-1; J: TRBJ2-7; CDR3: CASSPGDRGYEQYF; DNA: TGCGCCAGCAGCCCGGGGGACAGGGGCTACGAGCAGTACTTC
size: NA; D: TRBD1; V: TRBV7-2; J: TRBJ2-2; CDR3: CASSFGTGGTGELFF; DNA: TGTGCCAGCAGCTTCGGGACAGGGGGGACCGGGGAGCTGTTTTTT
size: NA; D: TRBD2; V: TRBV9; J: TRBJ2-3; CDR3: CASSDRAGGPRDTQYF; DNA: TGTGCCAGCAGCGATAGGGCGGGGGGGCCCCGTGATACGCAGTATTTT
size: few; D: TRBD2; V: TRBV5-5; J: TRBJ2-7; CDR3: CASSLGVGGTVDYEQYF; DNA: TGTGCCAGCAGCTTGGGAGTGGGAGGGACGGTCGACTACGAGCAGTACTTC
size: few; D: NA; V: TRBV6-1; J: TRBJ2-7; CDR3: CASSVRTRYYEQYF; DNA: TGTGCCAGCAGTGTGAGGACACGATACTACGAGCAGTACTTC
size: NA; D: NA; V: TRBV7-8; J: TRBJ1-3; CDR3: CASSLSVVGIGNTIYF; DNA: TGTGCCAGCAGCTTATCCGTCGTGGGTATTGGAAACACCATATATTTT
size: few; D: NA; V: TRBV5-1; J: TRBJ2-2; CDR3: CASSFVMINTGELFF; DNA: TGCGCCAGCAGCTTCGTTATGATAAACACCGGGGAGCTGTTTTTT
size: few; D: TRBD2; V: TRBV5-1; J: TRBJ2-5; CDR3: CASSLGASGGKETQYF; DNA: TGCGCCAGCAGCTTAGGGGCTAGCGGGGGTAAAGAGACCCAGTACTTC
size: few; D: NA; V: TRBV7-6; J: TRBJ2-1; CDR3: CASSPATEQFF; DNA: TGTGCCAGCAGCCCCGCTACTGAGCAGTTCTTC